What follows are 32 T cell receptor beta chains derived from one specimen sequenced in a study of blood T cell repertoires in COVID-19. Sequencing was performed with immunoSEQ multiplex PCR; in TCRdb, only in-frame clones are kept and a portion is missing. This table has 300,000 to 450,000 clones, approximately 84% appearing once. Material: PBMCs or T cells enriched from blood (not recorded which). The receptor source for this set is a woman in her 30s who had recovered from COVID-19.

This clone occurred a few times. This sequence joins TRBV28 and TRBJ1-4; 8 positions agree with TRBD1. CDR3 size: 14 residues. V shed 2 bases, J shed 13 bases, and the junction held 9 bases outside the gene matches. Germline V gives CDR1 MDHEN, CDR2 SYDVKM. The CDR3 spells CASSLPPPGGGLFF. CDR3 sequence (DNA): TGTGCCAGCAGTTTACCCCCTCCAGGGGGCGGACTGTTTTTT.

As DNA, the CDR3 is TGTGCCAGCAGCCAAGTACCTTCGGAGAACTATGGCTACACCTTC. The encoded protein is CASSQVPSENYGYTF. The rearrangement uses TRBV3-1 (or the pseudogene TRBV3-2) and TRBJ1-2, with D uncertain. V was cut by 1 base and J by 2 bases, with 11 bases left in between. Germline V lookup: CDR1 LGHDT, CDR2 YNNKEL (reference sequence). The CDR3 spans 15 residues.

This clone has more than one count but fewer than ten. The chain employs TRBV6-5 and TRBJ1-1; maybe TRBD1 (5 bases). CDR1 is MNHEY, CDR2 SVGAGI, per germline. V was pared by 0 bases and J by 2 bases, with 13 bases between. The CDR3 contains 16 residues. The CDR3 DNA sequence: TGTGCCAGCAGTTACTCGATGGCAGGGTTAAACACTGAAGCTTTCTTT. This translates into CASSYSMAGLNTEAFF.

The chain links TRBV30 to TRBJ1-5; D uncertain. This CDR3 is 13 amino acids long. V lost 0 bases and J 1 base, leaving 4 bases between the germline ends. The germline V gene has CDR1 GTSNPN and CDR2 SVGIG (reference sequence). The CDR3: CAWSVESNQPQHF. CDR3 in DNA: TGTGCCTGGAGTGTAGAGAGCAATCAGCCCCAGCATTTT. The variable domain in full, with the rest retrieved from reference TRBV30 and TRBJ1-5, is SQTIHQWPATLVQPVGSPLSLECTVEGTSNPNLYWYRQAAGRGLQLLFYSVGIGQISSEVPQNLSASRPQDRQFILSSKKLLLSDSGFYLCAWSVESNQPQHFGDGTRLSIL.

The chain couples TRBV5-1 to TRBJ1-3; D is perhaps TRBD1 (5 bases). The CDR3 contains 14 residues. CDR1 and CDR2 from the germline V gene are SGHRS and YFSETQ. Between the trimmed V and J ends, which lost 0 bases and 6 bases, there was a span of 10 bases. For the CDR3, the DNA is TGCGCCAGCAGCTTGGCCGGCAGGGCAAACACCATATATTTT. Translated: CASSLAGRANTIYF.

The chain uses TRBV24-1 and TRBJ1-2; perhaps TRBD1 as D (6 bases). V was shortened by 3 bases and J by 1 base, with 11 bases between the two germline ends. Germline V gene lookup returns CDR1 KGHDR and CDR2 SFDVKD. The CDR3 length is 15 residues. The CDR3, as DNA: TGTGCCACCAGTGATCGGAGGGGGGGTAACTATGGCTACACCTTC. This sequence encodes CATSDRRGGNYGYTF.

DNA of the CDR3: TGCGCCAGCAGAGAGCGGGGGGGAAACAATGAGCAGTTCTTC. Its protein product is CASRERGGNNEQFF. This chain uses TRBV10-2 with TRBJ2-1, with TRBD2 matching over 10 bases. The CDR3 runs 14 residues. After removal of 6 bases from V and 5 bases from J, the junction contained 4 bases not matched to a gene. Germline CDR1 WSHSY, CDR2 SAAADI.

This clone was detected many times. This chain connects TRBV15 to TRBJ1-4, with 8 bases lining up with TRBD1. V was pared by 0 bases and J by 8 bases, with 5 bases of the junction left unmatched. CDR3 length equals 15 residues. Germline values: CDR1 LNHNV, CDR2 YYDKDF (reference sequence). The CDR3, as DNA: TGTGCCACCAGCAGAGATGGACAGGGAACGGAAAAACTGTTTTTT. Its protein is CATSRDGQGTEKLFF.

V is TRBV18 and J is TRBJ1-2; a weak D match, TRBD1 (6 bases). Trimming left V 2 bases short and J 13 bases short, with 11 bases between. Germline V CDR1 and CDR2: KGHSH, LQKENI. CDR3 length equals 11 residues. The CDR3 loop reads CASSPTGLLTF. DNA of the CDR3: TGTGCCAGCTCACCAACAGGGCTTCTCACCTTC.

The chain uses TRBV2 and TRBJ2-3; 10 bases fit TRBD2. With V trimmed by 4 bases and J by 1 base, 2 bases remained unmatched. Germline CDR1 SNHLY, CDR2 FYNNEI. The length of the CDR3 is 15 residues. CDR3 bases: TGTGCCAGCAGTGCCGGGACTAGCGGCACAGATACGCAGTATTTT. Its protein is CASSAGTSGTDTQYF.

V is TRBV19 and J is TRBJ2-1; D might be TRBD2 (7 bases). Germline V gene data show CDR1 as LNHDA and CDR2 as SQIVND (reference sequence). This CDR3 contains 15 residues. The V and J ends lost 3 bases and 4 bases respectively, with 13 bases between them. The CDR3, as DNA: TGTGCCAGTAGTATGGAGGGGGGGGCATACAATGAGCAGTTCTTC. This codes for CASSMEGGAYNEQFF.

V gene TRBV10-1 combines with J gene TRBJ1-4; 9 bases are shared with TRBD1. Germline values: CDR1 WNHNN, CDR2 SYGVQD (reference sequence). The CDR3 is made up of 17 amino acids. V shed 9 bases, J shed 0 bases, and the junction held 11 bases outside the gene matches. The CDR3 DNA reads as TGCGCCAGTGACCCGGACAGGGGTTCGGCAACTAATGAAAAACTGTTTTTT. This codes for CASDPDRGSATNEKLFF.

This clone was detected only a few times. The chain is built from TRBV4-2 and TRBJ1-1; 10 bases align to TRBD1. Germline-derived CDR1 and CDR2 are LGHNA and YNFKEQ. The CDR3 spans 14 residues. The V and J ends lost 1 base and 6 bases, in that order; junction bases with no gene match: 2. CDR3 amino acids: CASSQGDRGPEAFF. CDR3 in DNA: TGTGCCAGCAGCCAAGGGGACAGGGGCCCTGAAGCTTTCTTT.

This clone has only one observation. The chain is built from TRBV10-3 and TRBJ2-2, with 7 bases aligning to TRBD1. The length of the CDR3 is 15 residues. The junction had 5 bases not matched to a gene; V was cut back by 3 bases and J by 4 bases. Per the germline V gene, CDR1 is ENHRY and CDR2 is SYGVKD. CDR3 sequence: CAISEEGAPTGELFF. The CDR3 DNA reads as TGTGCCATCAGTGAAGAGGGGGCGCCCACCGGGGAGCTGTTTTTT.

V usage is TRBV28 and J usage is TRBJ2-3; D is undetermined. This CDR3 has 16 amino acids. The V gene lost 3 bases and the J gene lost 0 bases, with 13 bases spanning the gap. Germline V gene sequence: CDR1 MDHEN, CDR2 SYDVKM. The CDR3 nucleotides read TGTGCCAGCAGTTTCGGTGTGCTACAGAGCACAGATACGCAGTATTTT. This gives the protein CASSFGVLQSTDTQYF.

This chain joins TRBV7-9 and TRBJ2-1, with TRBD1 matching 8 bases. This CDR3 region has 15 residues. With V trimmed by 5 bases and J by 4 bases, 7 bases remained unmatched. CDR1 is SEHNR, CDR2 FQNEAQ, per germline (reference sequence). For the CDR3, the DNA is TGTGCCAGCAGCCCGCGCGGGACAGGTTACAATGAGCAGTTCTTC. It codes for CASSPRGTGYNEQFF.

V gene TRBV4-2 combines with J gene TRBJ2-2, with 7 bases that match TRBD2. CDR1 is LGHNA, CDR2 YNFKEQ, per germline. There are 15 residues in the CDR3. With 4 bases clipped from V and 4 bases from J, the junction kept 6 bases outside the gene matches. The CDR3: CASSPRTRGTGELFF. The CDR3 region has the DNA TGTGCCAGCAGCCCCCGGACTAGGGGCACCGGGGAGCTGTTTTTT.

This sequence joins TRBV7-8 and TRBJ1-5; TRBD1 might be the D (5 bases). This CDR3 is built from 16 residues. Trimming stripped 5 bases from V and 7 bases from J, with 21 bases between. CDR1 and CDR2 (germline): SGHVS, FQNEAQ. Here the CDR3 DNA reads TGTGCCAGCAGCCTTCCAGGGCCAGGCAAGGGGCAGCCCCAGCATTTT. As protein: CASSLPGPGKGQPQHF.

The CDR3 sequence is CASSSTSGGGETQYF. CDR3 coding DNA: TGTGCCAGCAGTTCTACTAGCGGGGGAGGGGAGACCCAGTACTTC. The chain employs TRBV6-2 or TRBV6-3 and TRBJ2-5; 11 nucleotides agree with TRBD2. The CDR3 runs to 15 residues. The V gene end was trimmed by 4 bases and the J gene end by 5 bases; junction bases not matched to a gene: 6. CDR1 is MNHEY, CDR2 SVGEGT, per germline.

The rearrangement joins TRBV13 to TRBJ1-4, with 8 bases matching TRBD1. Germline lookup yields CDR1 PRHDT and CDR2 FYEKMQ (reference sequence). There are 14 residues in the CDR3. The ends lost 8 bases at V and 7 bases at J; junction bases unmatched: 9. CDR3 coding DNA: TGTGCCAGCTTCCGGACAGGGTTTGGTGAAAAACTGTTTTTT. Its protein is CASFRTGFGEKLFF.

The chain links TRBV5-5 to TRBJ1-1; no clear D. Trimming removed 0 bases at V and 1 base at J, with 7 bases between. Germline V gene sequence: CDR1 SGHKS, CDR2 YYEKEE (reference sequence). CDR3 length equals 14 residues. This chain's CDR3 is CASSLGGPNTEAFF. CDR3 sequence (DNA): TGTGCCAGCAGCTTGGGAGGGCCGAACACTGAAGCTTTCTTT.

The rearrangement links TRBV19 to TRBJ1-6; the D gene is possibly TRBD1 (6 bases). Per germline, CDR1 LNHDA and CDR2 SQIVND (reference sequence). The CDR3 runs 14 residues. V lost 3 bases and J 9 bases, leaving 12 bases between the germline ends. This CDR3 is CASSIQGRTSPLHF. The CDR3 DNA follows: TGTGCCAGTAGTATCCAGGGGCGAACTTCACCCCTCCACTTT.

The V and J genes are TRBV7-2 and TRBJ1-4; 8 positions match TRBD1. The germline CDR1 and CDR2 sequences are SGHTA and FQGNSA. Germline trimming cut 1 base from V and 4 bases from J; bases unmatched to any gene: 11. CDR3 length: 18 amino acids. The CDR3 bases are TGTGCCAGCAGCTTAGTTTTGGTGCAGGGGGCCTTTAATGAAAAACTGTTTTTT. This translates into CASSLVLVQGAFNEKLFF.

This chain links TRBV4-3 with TRBJ1-2; D not resolved. The CDR3 runs to 15 residues. Germline V lookup: CDR1 LGHNA, CDR2 YSLEER. Between the trimmed V and J ends, which lost 0 bases and 1 base, there was a span of 9 bases. CDR3 sequence (DNA): TGCGCCAGCAGCCAAGAAGGCAGAGGTAACTATGGCTACACCTTC. Its protein product is CASSQEGRGNYGYTF.

CDR3 amino acids: CASSEDIVRDEQYF. The CDR3 DNA is TGTGCCAGCAGTGAAGATATAGTTCGGGACGAGCAGTACTTC. The chain uses TRBV6-1 and TRBJ2-7; D not resolved. The V gene's germline CDR1 is MNHNS and CDR2 SASEGT. V was cut by 1 base and J by 5 bases, with 12 bases left in between. The CDR3 sequence is 14 residues long.

The rearrangement uses TRBV5-4 and TRBJ2-3, with 8 nucleotides matching TRBD2. The CDR3 covers 14 residues. With 4 bases clipped from V and 3 bases from J, the junction kept 4 bases outside the gene matches. CDR1 is SGHNT and CDR2 is YYREEE in the germline V gene (reference sequence). CDR3 sequence reads: CASSPGGLTDTQYF. In DNA form, the CDR3 reads TGTGCCAGCAGCCCGGGGGGGCTTACAGATACGCAGTATTTT.

This chain connects TRBV7-9 to TRBJ1-2, with 7 bases fitting TRBD1. This CDR3 region has 13 residues. With 5 bases clipped from V and 3 bases from J, the junction kept 3 bases outside the gene matches. Germline V lookup: CDR1 SEHNR, CDR2 FQNEAQ (reference sequence). CDR3 sequence reads: CASSPDRDYGYTF. CDR3 DNA sequence: TGTGCCAGCAGCCCCGACAGGGACTATGGCTACACCTTC.

The genes are TRBV25-1 and TRBJ1-1, with TRBD1 matching 7 bases. After removal of 9 bases from V and 9 bases from J, the junction contained 7 bases not matched to a gene. CDR1 and CDR2 (germline): MGHDK, SYGVNS. The CDR3 is 11 amino acids. The CDR3 nucleotides read TGTGCCAGAGACAGGGCAGCGAAAGCTTTCTTT. This sequence encodes CARDRAAKAFF.

The CDR3 DNA sequence: TGTGCCAGCAGTTACTCACCCTCACCTCAGGACTATGGCTACACCTTC. Amino acid sequence: CASSYSPSPQDYGYTF. The rearrangement uses TRBV6-5 and TRBJ1-2, with D uncertain. Between the trimmed V and J ends, which lost 0 bases and 3 bases, there was a span of 14 bases. The CDR3 is made up of 16 amino acids. Germline-derived CDR1 and CDR2 are MNHEY and SVGAGI.

V gene TRBV6-5 combines with J gene TRBJ1-2; possible D gene TRBD1, 5 bases. The CDR3 is 14 amino acids. CDR1 and CDR2 (germline): MNHEY, SVGAGI. Deletions cut 6 bases from V and 3 bases from J, with 14 bases between. The CDR3 loop is CASRNSGLDYGYTF. In DNA, the CDR3 is TGTGCCAGCAGGAACTCAGGGTTAGACTATGGCTACACCTTC.

This chain links TRBV7-2 with TRBJ1-2; D might be TRBD1 (6 bases). Germline V gene sequence: CDR1 SGHTA, CDR2 FQGNSA. The CDR3 has 13 amino acids. V lost 4 bases and J lost 3, with 9 bases in between. The CDR3 loop reads CASSSWTDYGYTF. In DNA, the CDR3 is TGTGCCAGCAGCTCATGGACAGACTATGGCTACACCTTC.

This sequence joins TRBV19 and TRBJ1-1, with 8 bases lining up with TRBD1. V shed 5 bases, J shed 1 base, and the junction held 3 bases outside the gene matches. The CDR3 runs 14 residues. The germline V gene encodes CDR1 LNHDA and CDR2 SQIVND (reference sequence). Here the CDR3 DNA reads TGTGCCAGTAGTGATGACAGGGGGAACACTGAAGCTTTCTTT. It codes for CASSDDRGNTEAFF.